The 8 T cell receptor beta chains reported below all come from one sample, sequenced in a study of blood T cell repertoires in COVID-19. Some clones are missing from TCRdb's copy, which holds only in-frame ones; the method was immunoSEQ multiplex PCR. Of about 210,000 clones in the sample, 88% were seen once. The material sequenced was peripheral blood. These receptor sequences come from a man between 65 and 85 years old with acute or convalescent COVID-19.

This rearrangement joins TRBV27 to TRBJ2-7, with 8 bases aligning to TRBD1. Germline lookup yields CDR1 MNHEY and CDR2 SMNVEV (reference sequence). The CDR3 loop spans 14 amino acids. Losses at the gene ends were 5 bases for V and 4 bases for J; bases not matched to a gene: 7. CDR3 region: CASSPWDRIYEQYF. DNA for the CDR3: TGTGCCAGCAGTCCCTGGGACAGGATATACGAGCAGTACTTC.

This clone turned up a few times. The gene calls are TRBV6-5 and TRBJ1-1, with D possibly matching TRBD1 (6 bases). Trimming removed 6 bases from V and 5 bases from J, with 13 bases in between. CDR1 and CDR2 (germline): MNHEY, SVGAGI. The CDR3 contains 13 residues. The CDR3 reads CASSATQGTEAFF. The CDR3 DNA follows: TGTGCCAGCAGCGCAACTCAGGGGACTGAAGCTTTCTTT.

The gene calls are TRBV5-5 and TRBJ2-2, with 13 bases lining up with TRBD2. Germline lookup yields CDR1 SGHKS and CDR2 YYEKEE (reference sequence). The CDR3 loop spans 17 amino acids. The J segment lost 2 bases and the V segment lost 0 bases, leaving 1 base of the junction unmatched. For the CDR3, the DNA is TGTGCCAGCAGCTTGGGACTAGCGGGAGGCAACACCGGGGAGCTGTTTTTT. It specifies CASSLGLAGGNTGELFF. The whole variable domain, filled in from reference TRBV5-5 and TRBJ2-2, reads DAGVTQSPTHLIKTRGQQVTLRCSPISGHKSVSWYQQVLGQGPQFIFQYYEKEERGRGNFPDRFSARQFPNYSSELNVNALLLGDSALYLCASSLGLAGGNTGELFFGEGSRLTVL.

The chain combines TRBV11-2 with TRBJ2-2, with 7 bases identical to TRBD2. V shed 4 bases and J 1 base; nucleotides not matched to a gene: 6. The CDR3 has 16 amino acids. Per the germline V gene, CDR1 is SGHAT and CDR2 is FQNNGV. The CDR3, as DNA: TGTGCCAGCAGCTCTCTATTAGCGGGGAACACCGGGGAGCTGTTTTTT. This gives the protein CASSSLLAGNTGELFF.

V usage is TRBV6-5 and J usage is TRBJ1-2; 9 positions match TRBD1. Looked up from germline, CDR1 is MNHEY and CDR2 is SVGAGI. The V segment lost 6 bases and the J segment 7 bases; nucleotides outside the gene matches: 9. This CDR3 is 14 amino acids long. The CDR3 nucleotides are TGTGCCAGCAGGCTTCCACAGGGGGCCGGTGGCTACACCTTC. It is translated as CASRLPQGAGGYTF.

This clone was observed once. The genes are TRBV14 and TRBJ2-7; D might be TRBD2 (5 bases). The germline V and J ends were trimmed by 0 bases and 3 bases, with 15 bases remaining between them. The CDR3 sequence is 16 residues long. CDR1 is SGHDN and CDR2 is FVKESK in the germline V gene. Here the CDR3 reads CASSQEGITRIYEQYF. In DNA form, the CDR3 reads TGTGCCAGCAGCCAAGAGGGAATAACTAGAATCTACGAGCAGTACTTC.

CDR3 coding DNA: TGTGCCAGCAGAGGGGGACAGGGTTGGAATCAGCCCCAGCATTTT. Its protein product is CASRGGQGWNQPQHF. This chain uses TRBV28 with TRBJ1-5; 9 nucleotides match TRBD1. J was trimmed by 4 bases and V by 6 bases; bases with no gene match: 7. Germline CDR1 is MDHEN and CDR2 is SYDVKM. CDR3 length equals 15 residues.

V and J are TRBV5-1 and TRBJ2-1; TRBD2 agrees at 8 bases. V gave up 5 bases and J gave up 4 bases; unmatched junction bases: 11. The CDR3 sequence is 16 residues long. The germline V gene has CDR1 SGHRS and CDR2 YFSETQ. Here the CDR3 DNA reads TGCGCCAGCAGTTGGGGAGCGGGAGATTTGTACAATGAGCAGTTCTTC. This gives the protein CASSWGAGDLYNEQFF.